This TCR beta chain stems from a study of cytomegalovirus exposure and HLA in healthy donors. Study findings and constraints: Previously analyzed data showed that most TCR beta V segments were productive at a frequency of about 87% or about 30%. In a later analysis, TCR beta V- and J-gene trimming showed a link to a missense DCLRE1C variant. TRBV6-2, TRBV6-3 and some other V segments were excluded as indistinguishable. CMV antigen specificity was confirmed in vitro for a few CMV-associated chains.

As regards this clone: What it binds is not known.

The PCR used 60 Vbeta and 13 Jbeta primers. Profiling relied on immunoSEQ multiplex PCR, and the TCRdb table lists in-frame clones only, not all of them. The sample consists of about 170,000 clones, more than 80% of them appearing once. Germline CDR1 and CDR2: SGHKS and YYEKEE (reference sequence). V shed 6 bases and J shed 0 bases, with 15 bases lying between them. This CDR3 is 15 amino acids long. Sequenced: PBMCs. The rearrangement uses TRBV5-5 and TRBJ1-2; D gene ambiguous. The receptor was isolated from a woman between 18 and 29 years old in good health and CMV-seronegative. For the CDR3, the DNA is TGTGCCAGCACCTCCGAGGCGGGAGCTAACTATGGCTACACCTTC. This gives the protein CASTSEAGANYGYTF.